The clone carrying this TCR beta chain has just a few counts. V lost 6 bases and J lost 3, with 14 bases in between. The CDR3 spans 13 residues. Germline V CDR1 and CDR2: DFQATT, SNEGSKA (reference sequence). Unique molecular identifiers were used to barcode this TCRbeta library. TCRdb reprocessed the PCR reads via MiXCR and lists one record per CDR3 protein. The table lists about 230,000 distinct CDR3 sequences, 9% to 10% of them singletons. The sample originates from a study of T-cell reconstitution after alpha-beta-depleted transplantation in children. The chain employs TRBV20-1 and TRBJ2-5; D tentatively fits TRBD1 or TRBD2 (5 bases each). Source: PBMCs from the stem cell graft donor, taken from the stem cell graft. This receptor was obtained from a human donor who donated a stem cell graft to a child with SCID. CDR3 sequence (DNA): TGCAGTGCCCCCGGGACGGCCAAAGAGACCCAGTACTTC. It specifies CSAPGTAKETQYF.